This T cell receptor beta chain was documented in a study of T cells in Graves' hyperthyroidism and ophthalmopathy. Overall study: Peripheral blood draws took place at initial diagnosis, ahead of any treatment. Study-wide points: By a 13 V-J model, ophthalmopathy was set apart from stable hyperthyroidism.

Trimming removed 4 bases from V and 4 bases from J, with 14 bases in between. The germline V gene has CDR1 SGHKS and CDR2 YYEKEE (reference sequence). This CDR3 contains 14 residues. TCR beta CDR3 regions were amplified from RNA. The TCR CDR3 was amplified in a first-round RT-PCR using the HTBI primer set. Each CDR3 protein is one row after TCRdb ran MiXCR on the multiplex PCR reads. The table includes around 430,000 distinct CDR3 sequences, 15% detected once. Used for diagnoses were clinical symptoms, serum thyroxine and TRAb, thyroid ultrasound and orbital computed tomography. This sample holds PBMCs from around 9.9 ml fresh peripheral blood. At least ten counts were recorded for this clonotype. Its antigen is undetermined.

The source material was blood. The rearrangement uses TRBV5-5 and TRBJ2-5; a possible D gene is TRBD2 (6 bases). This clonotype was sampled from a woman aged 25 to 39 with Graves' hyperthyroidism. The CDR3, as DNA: TGTGCCAGCAGCCGCCAGCAGGGAGGAGAGACCCAGTACTTC. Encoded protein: CASSRQQGGETQYF.